This TCR beta chain was sequenced during a study of blood T cell repertoires in COVID-19. Study-level information: Some COVID-19 samples were acute and others convalescent; all came from the United States, Italy and Spain. Sample material is recorded as cDNA or gDNA derived from T cells, B-cell-depleted T cells, or PBMCs.

Trimming left V 3 bases short and J 8 bases short, with 11 bases between. CDR1 and CDR2 from the germline V gene are LGHNA and YSLEER. This CDR3 spans 14 amino acids. In the source study's methods: Amplified reference gene primers provided the basis for estimating nucleated cell counts. Assay: immunoSEQ multiplex PCR; the TCRdb copy retains only in-frame clones and omits some. V and J calls and clone size are those listed in that table; D and trimming were worked out from the DNA. The table shows some 66,000 clones, with about nine tenths occurring only once. The V call is TRBV4-3, the J call TRBJ1-6; D is perhaps TRBD1 (6 bases). The receptor was derived from a human donor in a cohort sampled during active COVID-19. Sequencing input: peripheral blood. CDR3 loop: CASSQVSGDSPLHF. In DNA, the CDR3 is TGCGCCAGCAGCCAGGTTTCAGGGGATTCACCCCTCCACTTT.